This entry concerns a single T cell receptor beta chain. The data belong to a study of blood T cell repertoires in COVID-19. Across the whole study: COVID-19 samples collected from the United States, Italy and Spain covered acute and convalescent phases. PBMCs, B-cell-depleted T cells, or T cells provided the cDNA or gDNA that made up the material.

J was trimmed by 6 bases and V by 6 bases; bases with no gene match: 6. The CDR3 extends over 15 amino acids. Germline lookup yields CDR1 LNHDA and CDR2 SQIVND (reference sequence). In the original workflow: From reference gene primer amplification, estimates of nucleated cell counts were derived. The protocol was immunoSEQ multiplex PCR, while the TCRdb copy is restricted to in-frame clones and leaves out a portion. V and J calls and clone size are copied from that table; D and trimming were computed from the DNA. The table lists over 80,000 clones, 79% of them singletons, with 18% in the top ten. Sequenced: peripheral blood. The source is a woman aged 80 or over with active or convalescent COVID-19. V gene TRBV19 combines with J gene TRBJ2-3; 13 bases are shared with TRBD2. The CDR3 bases are TGTGCCAGTAGGAAGACTAGCGGGAGGTGGGATACGCAGTATTTT. Translating gives CASRKTSGRWDTQYF.